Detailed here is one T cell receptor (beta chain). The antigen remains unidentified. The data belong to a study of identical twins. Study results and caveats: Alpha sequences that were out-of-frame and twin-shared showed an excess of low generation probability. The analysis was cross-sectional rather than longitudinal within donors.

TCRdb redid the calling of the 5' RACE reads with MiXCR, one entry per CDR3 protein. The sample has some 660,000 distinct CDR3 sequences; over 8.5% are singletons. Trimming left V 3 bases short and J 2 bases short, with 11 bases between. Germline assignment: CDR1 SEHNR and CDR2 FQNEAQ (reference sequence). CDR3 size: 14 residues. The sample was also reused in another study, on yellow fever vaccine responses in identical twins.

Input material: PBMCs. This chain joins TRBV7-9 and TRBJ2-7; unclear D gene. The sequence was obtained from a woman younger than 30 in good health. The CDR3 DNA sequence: TGTGCCAGCAGCTTCTTTAAGGCTCCCTACGAGCAGTACTTC. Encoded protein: CASSFFKAPYEQYF.